The 14 T cell receptor beta chains given below trace back to one sample, sequenced in a study of cytomegalovirus exposure and HLA in healthy donors. The PCR made use of 60 Vbeta and 13 Jbeta primers. Method: immunoSEQ multiplex PCR; TCRdb's copy keeps in-frame clones and lacks some. Among about 120,000 clones listed, about four fifths were seen once. The material sequenced was PBMCs. All receptors come from a woman under 30 in good health and CMV-seronegative.

The chain employs TRBV7-9 and TRBJ1-2; possibly TRBD1 for D (5 bases). The V end lost 7 bases, the J end lost 8 bases, and 14 bases lay between the germline ends. The germline V gene encodes CDR1 SEHNR and CDR2 FQNEAQ (reference sequence). CDR3 length equals 12 residues. The CDR3 loop reads CASTQETEGYTF. DNA of the CDR3: TGTGCCAGCACACAGGAGACGGAGGGCTACACCTTC.

This clone was seen once. V is TRBV27 and J is TRBJ1-4, with D unclear. Trimming took 4 bases from V and 5 from J, leaving 11 bases between them. The CDR3 length is 14 residues. Per germline, CDR1 MNHEY and CDR2 SMNVEV (reference sequence). DNA for the CDR3: TGTGCCAGCAGTTCGAGGGCCTCCAATGAAAAACTGTTTTTT. Its protein is CASSSRASNEKLFF.

This chain joins TRBV10-3 and TRBJ2-3; 11 nucleotides line up with TRBD2. Unmatched junction bases numbered 15, after V lost 2 bases and J lost 2 bases. Per the germline V gene, CDR1 is ENHRY and CDR2 is SYGVKD. This CDR3 has 20 residues. CDR3 region: CAISEPIKRLAGSDTDTQYF. The CDR3 nucleotides read TGTGCCATCAGTGAGCCTATAAAACGACTAGCGGGAAGCGACACAGATACGCAGTATTTT.

The sample holds a few counts of this clone. The chain employs TRBV5-6 and TRBJ1-4; 12 bases are a match to TRBD1. The CDR3 is 17 amino acids. V shed 4 bases and J 5 bases; nucleotides not matched to a gene: 9. Germline values: CDR1 SGHDT, CDR2 YYEEEE. CDR3 nucleotides: TGTGCCAGCAGCACGGGACAGGGGGCGCGGGGAAATGAAAAACTGTTTTTT. It specifies CASSTGQGARGNEKLFF.

The V and J genes are TRBV25-1 and TRBJ2-5; a possible D gene is TRBD1 (5 bases). The DNA end favors TRBJ2-7, so the J call may be wrong. In germline, CDR1 is MGHDK, CDR2 SYGVNS. The CDR3 totals 16 residues. The CDR3 here is CASRGLWTTPCYEQYF. The CDR3 region has the DNA TGTGCCAGCAGGGGGCTGTGGACAACTCCCTGCTACGAGCAGTACTTC.

The genes are TRBV6-4 and TRBJ1-1, with D possibly TRBD1 on 5 matching bases. This CDR3 comprises 12 residues. The germline V gene encodes CDR1 MRHNA and CDR2 SNTAGT. V was clipped by 4 bases and J by 4 bases, with 7 bases between them. The DNA of the CDR3 is TGTGCCAGCAGTGGACAGAGCACTGAAGCTTTCTTT. Translating it yields CASSGQSTEAFF.

The chain is built from TRBV11-2 and TRBJ2-7, with TRBD2 as a possible D gene (6 bases). V gave up 0 bases and J gave up 6 bases, with 18 bases separating them. CDR3 size: 16 residues. Germline CDR1 and CDR2: SGHAT and FQNNGV. The CDR3 loop is CASSLDLGAGKLEQYF. The CDR3 DNA sequence: TGTGCCAGCAGCTTAGATCTCGGCGCGGGAAAGCTCGAGCAGTACTTC.

This rearrangement joins TRBV28 to TRBJ2-7; the match to TRBD1 covers 8 bases. CDR1 is MDHEN and CDR2 is SYDVKM in the germline V gene. This CDR3 has 14 residues. V lost 8 bases and J lost 3; bases outside the gene matches: 9. The chain's CDR3 is CASREQGAGYEQYV. The CDR3, as DNA: TGTGCCAGCCGGGAGCAGGGGGCGGGCTACGAGCAGTACGTC.

This chain links TRBV2 with TRBJ2-2; perhaps TRBD1 as D (5 bases). Deletions cut 4 bases from V and 1 base from J, with 7 bases between. CDR3 size: 14 residues. Germline V gene lookup returns CDR1 SNHLY and CDR2 FYNNEI. CDR3 sequence (DNA): TGTGCCAGCAGTGTTAGGGGGAACACCGGGGAGCTGTTTTTT. Translated, it gives CASSVRGNTGELFF. Variable domain in full (rest from reference TRBV2 and TRBJ2-2): EPEVTQTPSHQVTQMGQEVILRCVPISNHLYFYWYRQILGQKVEFLVSFYNNEISEKSEIFDDQFSVERPDGSNFTLKIRSTKLEDSAMYFCASSVRGNTGELFFGEGSRLTVL.

The V and J genes are TRBV5-6 and TRBJ2-3; 9 bases are shared with TRBD1. CDR1 and CDR2 from the germline V gene are SGHDT and YYEEEE. The J segment lost 5 bases and the V segment lost 4 bases, leaving 8 bases of the junction unmatched. This CDR3 is built from 15 residues. CDR3 bases: TGTGCCAGCAGCCGGCGGACAGGGGATGGAGATACGCAGTATTTT. It translates to CASSRRTGDGDTQYF. Filled out from reference TRBV5-6 and TRBJ2-3, the complete variable domain reads DAGVTQSPTHLIKTRGQQVTLRCSPKSGHDTVSWYQQALGQGPQFIFQYYEEEERQRGNFPDRFSGHQFPNYSSELNVNALLLGDSALYLCASSRRTGDGDTQYFGPGTRLTVL.

V and J are TRBV27 and TRBJ2-2, with 9 bases lining up with TRBD2. With V trimmed by 7 bases and J by 4 bases, 16 bases remained unmatched. The CDR3 length is 18 residues. Germline assignment: CDR1 MNHEY and CDR2 SMNVEV (reference sequence). DNA of the CDR3: TGTGCCAGCATAGGGCCAGGGTCCCTAGCGGGATTCACCGGGGAGCTGTTTTTT. The encoded protein is CASIGPGSLAGFTGELFF.

This sequence joins TRBV2 and TRBJ2-1; 14 bases fit TRBD2. Trimming cost V 9 bases and J 5 bases; bases outside gene matches: 15. The CDR3 is 18 amino acids. From germline, CDR1 is SNHLY and CDR2 FYNNEI. The CDR3 loop reads CASFRTSGGTSTHNEQFF. For the CDR3, the DNA is TGTGCCAGTTTCCGGACTAGCGGGGGGACTAGTACCCACAATGAGCAGTTCTTC.

The chain couples TRBV18 to TRBJ1-6; D not resolved. V shed 2 bases and J shed 6 bases, with 14 bases lying between them. CDR3 length: 16 amino acids. In germline, CDR1 is KGHSH, CDR2 LQKENI. CDR3 region: CASSPGLLAANSPLHF. The CDR3 DNA is TGTGCCAGCTCACCAGGACTCTTGGCGGCTAATTCACCCCTCCACTTT.

The count of this clone is one. The chain uses TRBV7-9 and TRBJ1-1; D possibly corresponds to TRBD1 (5 bases). V lost 1 base and J lost 4, with 10 bases in between. Germline-derived CDR1 and CDR2 are SEHNR and FQNEAQ (reference sequence). The CDR3 is made up of 14 amino acids. CDR3: CASSLGDWGTEAFF. CDR3 nucleotides: TGTGCCAGCAGCTTAGGGGACTGGGGCACTGAAGCTTTCTTT.